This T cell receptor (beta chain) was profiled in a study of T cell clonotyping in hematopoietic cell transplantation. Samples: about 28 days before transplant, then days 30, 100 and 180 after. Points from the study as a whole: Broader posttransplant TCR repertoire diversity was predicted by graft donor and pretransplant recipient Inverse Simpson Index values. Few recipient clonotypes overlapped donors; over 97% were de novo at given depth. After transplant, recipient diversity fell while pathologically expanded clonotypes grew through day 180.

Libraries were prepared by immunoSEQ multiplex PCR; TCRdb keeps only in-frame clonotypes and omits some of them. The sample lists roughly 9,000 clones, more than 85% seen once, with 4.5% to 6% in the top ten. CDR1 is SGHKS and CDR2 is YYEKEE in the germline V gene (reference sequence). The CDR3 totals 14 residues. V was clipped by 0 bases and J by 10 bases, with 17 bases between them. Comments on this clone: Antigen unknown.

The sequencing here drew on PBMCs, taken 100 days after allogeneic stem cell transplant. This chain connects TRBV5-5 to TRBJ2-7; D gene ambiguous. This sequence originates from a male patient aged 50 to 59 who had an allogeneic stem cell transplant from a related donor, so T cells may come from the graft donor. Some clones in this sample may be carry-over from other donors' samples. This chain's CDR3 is CASSLAVWPVAQYF. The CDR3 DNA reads TGTGCCAGCAGCTTGGCCGTCTGGCCCGTGGCCCAGTACTTC.